A single sample is the source of the 8 T cell receptor beta chains below, sequenced in a study of blood T cell repertoires in COVID-19. Measured with immunoSEQ multiplex PCR; TCRdb has only the in-frame clones, and not every one. The data hold about 230,000 clones, with approximately 80% observed a single time. What was sequenced was peripheral blood. The receptors shown here come from a woman between 50 and 59 years old with acute or convalescent COVID-19.

The chain recombines TRBV5-1 with TRBJ1-2; 9 nucleotides agree with TRBD1. CDR3 length: 14 residues. V was pared by 1 base and J by 5 bases, with 3 bases of the junction left unmatched. Germline V gives CDR1 SGHRS, CDR2 YFSETQ. The chain's CDR3 is CASSLSGTGYGYTF. DNA for the CDR3: TGCGCCAGCAGCTTGTCCGGGACAGGGTATGGCTACACCTTC.

This chain uses TRBV27 with TRBJ2-7; 10 nucleotides align to TRBD1. The CDR3 spans 15 residues. Germline lookup yields CDR1 MNHEY and CDR2 SMNVEV (reference sequence). V trimming: 5 bases; J trimming: 4 bases; junction bases outside the gene matches: 8. The CDR3 region has the DNA TGTGCCAGCAGTCCCCGGGACAGGGGATGGTACGAGCAGTACTTC. Protein product: CASSPRDRGWYEQYF.

The chain links TRBV18 to TRBJ1-1, with a possible D match to TRBD1 (6 bases). Trimming cost V 2 bases and J 8 bases, with 9 bases left between them. The CDR3 has 12 residues. Germline CDR1 KGHSH, CDR2 LQKENI. CDR3 DNA: TGTGCCAGCTCACCAGATCAGGGGGAAGCTTTCTTT. Protein sequence: CASSPDQGEAFF.

This clone showed up just a few times. The chain couples TRBV6-2 or TRBV6-3 to TRBJ2-2; a possible D gene is TRBD1 (5 bases). The germline V gene has CDR1 MNHEY and CDR2 SVGEGT. This CDR3 spans 14 amino acids. Trimming removed 6 bases at V and 1 base at J, with 9 bases between. The DNA of the CDR3 is TGTGCCAGCAGCCACGACAGGAACACCGGGGAGCTGTTTTTT. This translates into CASSHDRNTGELFF.

This clone was detected once. The rearrangement links TRBV5-1 to TRBJ1-4; 7 bases align to TRBD1. V was pared by 3 bases and J by 5 bases, with 10 bases of the junction left unmatched. The germline V gene has CDR1 SGHRS and CDR2 YFSETQ. There are 16 residues in the CDR3. This CDR3 reads CASSSYRQGGNEKLFF. As DNA, the CDR3 is TGCGCCAGCAGCTCATACCGACAGGGCGGGAATGAAAAACTGTTTTTT.

This rearrangement joins TRBV4-2 to TRBJ2-3; 8 bases match TRBD2. The CDR3 is made up of 18 amino acids. The germline gives CDR1 LGHNA, CDR2 YNFKEQ. J gave up 4 bases and V 4 bases, and 16 bases lay outside the gene matches. CDR3 loop: CASSLIATSPGGADTQYF. CDR3 bases: TGTGCCAGCAGCCTTATAGCCACTAGCCCCGGGGGGGCAGATACGCAGTATTTT.

J is TRBJ1-5 and V is TRBV10-1; 7 nucleotides align to TRBD1. The trim removed 10 bases at V and 5 bases at J, leaving 17 bases unmatched. CDR3 size: 16 residues. Germline V gene sequence: CDR1 WNHNN, CDR2 SYGVQD (reference sequence). For the CDR3, the DNA is TGCGCCACTCTTAGAGGTTTAAGGGGGCTCGATCAGCCCCAGCATTTT. This encodes CATLRGLRGLDQPQHF.

The chain links TRBV7-2 to TRBJ1-2; D not certain. Trimming took 1 base from V and 7 from J, leaving 10 bases between them. Germline-derived CDR1 and CDR2 are SGHTA and FQGNSA. CDR3 size: 13 residues. The CDR3 sequence: CASSLGAVGGYTF. The CDR3 DNA sequence: TGTGCCAGCAGCTTAGGGGCAGTTGGTGGCTACACCTTC.